This is a list of T cell receptor beta chains from one sample in a study of Ad26.COV2.S vaccination and SARS-CoV-2 variants. Only in-frame clones appear in the TCRdb table, and some are missing; sequencing was by immunoSEQ multiplex PCR. The sample lists about 320,000 clones, more than 70% occurring once. The sample consisted of peripheral blood, taken in a trial of Ad26.COV2.S vaccine versus placebo. Source of these receptors: a person between 18 and 59 years old who received the Ad26.COV2.S COVID-19 vaccine or a placebo. CDR3s include the opening cysteine and the closing phenylalanine or tryptophan. The D gene is left open where the match is weak. Size values are once, few and many counts, or a class for expanded clones, and some rows have none.

.	TRBV28	TRBD1	TRBJ1-5	TGTGCCAGCAGGGGAGCTGGGACAGACAAACACACCCTTTATAGCAATCAGCCCCAGCATTTT	CASRGAGTDKHTLYSNQPQHF
.	TRBV6-2/TRBV6-3	.	TRBJ2-7	TGTGCCAGCAGTTACGGGGGGGGCGCGGACGAGCAGTACTTC	CASSYGGGADEQYF
.	TRBV5-1	.	TRBJ2-7	TGCGCCAGCAGCGAGGCAGGGTCGGGCTACGAGCAGTACTTC	CASSEAGSGYEQYF
once	TRBV19	TRBD1	TRBJ1-2	TGTGCCAGTAGTCCACGAGATACACAGGGGCGAGGGTATGGCTACACCTTC	CASSPRDTQGRGYGYTF
.	TRBV15	TRBD1	TRBJ2-6	TGTGCCACCAGCACCGGGGACAGGGCTTTGACTGGGGCCAACGTCCTGACTTTC	CATSTGDRALTGANVLTF
.	TRBV2	.	TRBJ2-1	TGTGCCAGCAGTGAGGAGGGCGGTTGGCCATACAATGAGCAGTTCTTC	CASSEEGGWPYNEQFF
.	TRBV5-1	.	TRBJ1-4	TGCGCCAGCAGCTCCGGACAGAACTTGAATGAAAAACTGTTTTTT	CASSSGQNLNEKLFF
once	TRBV6-1	.	TRBJ2-7	TGTGCCAGCAGTGAAGGTCTTTCCTACGAGCAGTACTTC	CASSEGLSYEQYF
.	TRBV19	TRBD1	TRBJ2-1	TGTGCCAGTAGGAGTGGTGGGACAGCGCTCCGTGAGCAGTTCTTC	CASRSGGTALREQFF
.	TRBV5-1	.	TRBJ1-3	TGCGCCAGCAGCTTGGCCACAGGCCGAGGAAACACCATATATTTT	CASSLATGRGNTIYF
.	TRBV4-1	TRBD1	TRBJ1-5	TGCGCCAGCAGCCAAGGACAGGGCCAGCCCCAGCATTTT	CASSQGQGQPQHF
few	TRBV5-1	TRBD1	TRBJ1-4	TGCGCCAGCAGCTTGGACGACAGGGGTAATGAAAAACTGTTTTTT	CASSLDDRGNEKLFF
few	TRBV27	.	TRBJ1-6	TGTGCCAGCAGGAGTACCGGGACCCCAAATTCACCCCTCCACTTT	CASRSTGTPNSPLHF
.	TRBV30	.	TRBJ2-7	TGTGCCTGGACCAACCAGGGTTTGGAGTCCATCGAGCAGTACTTC	CAWTNQGLESIEQYF
few	TRBV5-5	.	TRBJ2-7	TGTGCCAGCAGCTTGGATGCAGGGAATACCTACGAGCAGTACTTC	CASSLDAGNTYEQYF
.	TRBV5-4	.	TRBJ1-1	TGTGCCAGCAGCTCTAAGGTGGGGGTAGCAGCTTTCTTT	CASSSKVGVAAFF
.	TRBV12-3/TRBV12-4	.	TRBJ1-1	TGTGCCAGCAATCCGACAGGGAACACTGAAGCTTTCTTT	CASNPTGNTEAFF
.	TRBV18	.	TRBJ1-1	TGTGCCAGCTCACCAATAGGGGACACTGAAGCTTTCTTT	CASSPIGDTEAFF
.	TRBV3-1/TRBV3-2	.	TRBJ1-5	TGTGCCAGCAGCCAACGTGGGGGACAGCCCCAGCATTTT	CASSQRGGQPQHF
.	TRBV5-1	.	TRBJ1-1	TGCGCCAGCAGCTTGGAGGGCCTAAACACTGAAGCTTTCTTT	CASSLEGLNTEAFF
.	TRBV21-1	.	TRBJ2-7	TGTGCCAGCAGCAAATGCAAAGTGGGACGGGAGTACGAGCAGTACTTC	CASSKCKVGREYEQYF
.	TRBV15	.	TRBJ1-2	TGTGCCACCAGTCCCCGGGACTCCTATGGCTACACCTTC	CATSPRDSYGYTF
few	TRBV27	.	TRBJ1-6	TGTGCCAGCACCCTCGGACAGAGGAATTCACCCCTCCACTTT	CASTLGQRNSPLHF
.	TRBV7-3	.	TRBJ2-3	TGTGCCAGCAGCTTAACGGCCCTGGACCTAGGCACAGATACGCAGTATTTT	CASSLTALDLGTDTQYF
.	TRBV7-3	TRBD1	TRBJ2-2	TGTGCCAGCAGACGCCAGGGGGCGAACACCGGGGAGCTGTTTTTT	CASRRQGANTGELFF
.	TRBV6-2/TRBV6-3	.	TRBJ2-7	TGTGCCAGCAGTTACGGTCCGGTGCAGGACGAGCAGTACTTC	CASSYGPVQDEQYF
.	TRBV7-2	.	TRBJ2-7	TGTGCCAGCAGCTTGAGGGAAACTGGACACTCACCCTACGAGCAGTACTTC	CASSLRETGHSPYEQYF
once	TRBV5-1	TRBD2	TRBJ2-1	TGCGCCAGCAGCTCCCCTAGCGGGGGGAGGAATGAGCAGTTCTTC	CASSSPSGGRNEQFF
.	TRBV2	TRBD2	TRBJ2-2	TGTGCCAGCAGTAATAGCGGGGGAAGGACCGGGGAGCTGTTTTTT	CASSNSGGRTGELFF
.	TRBV10-3	.	TRBJ1-4	TGTGCCATCAGCAAAAGAGCCTCTAATGAAAAACTGTTTTTT	CAISKRASNEKLFF
.	TRBV3-1/TRBV3-2	.	TRBJ1-2	TGTGCCAGCAGCCTCCAGGGTGCCCCCTCTAATGGCTACACCTTC	CASSLQGAPSNGYTF
.	TRBV6-1	.	TRBJ1-3	TGTGCCAGCAGTGAGGGACATGGAAACACCATATATTTT	CASSEGHGNTIYF
.	TRBV6-2/TRBV6-3	.	TRBJ1-5	TGTGCCAGCAGTTTTCGGGGGACAAATCAGCCCCAGCATTTT	CASSFRGTNQPQHF
.	TRBV5-1	TRBD2	TRBJ2-3	TGCGCCAGCAGCCCCCCGCTAGCGGGGACAGATACGCAGTATTTT	CASSPPLAGTDTQYF
.	TRBV5-5	.	TRBJ2-3	TGTGCCAGCAGCTTTGGAGTAGATACAGATACGCAGTATTTT	CASSFGVDTDTQYF
.	TRBV5-1	TRBD1	TRBJ2-7	TGCGCCAGCAGTCCTTCTCCGGGACAGCCCCCCTACGAGCAGTACTTC	CASSPSPGQPPYEQYF
.	TRBV19	.	TRBJ2-7	TGTGCCAGTAGTACCAACAAGGGGGAGCAGTACTTC	CASSTNKGEQYF
.	TRBV27	.	TRBJ2-6	TGTGCCAGCAGTCTCCAGAGGGCAGTTGTGTCTGGGGCCAACGTCCTGACTTTC	CASSLQRAVVSGANVLTF
.	TRBV7-2	TRBD1	TRBJ2-1	TGTGCCAGCAGCTCGGGACAGGGGACCTACAATGAGCAGTTCTTC	CASSSGQGTYNEQFF
.	TRBV7-3	.	TRBJ2-1	TGTGCCAGCAGCCCTAGGGAAAACAATGAGCAGTTCTTC	CASSPRENNEQFF
.	TRBV2	.	TRBJ2-7	TGTGCCAGCAGGGGGAGACAGATCCTCTCCTACGAGCAGTACTTC	CASRGRQILSYEQYF
.	TRBV6-5	.	TRBJ1-5	TGTGCCAGCAGTACTCGACCCCATCAGCCCCAGCATTTT	CASSTRPHQPQHF
.	TRBV5-4	.	TRBJ2-3	TGTGCCAGCAGCTTGCGGTCAGATACGCAGTATTTT	CASSLRSDTQYF
.	TRBV5-1	.	TRBJ2-7	TGCGCCAGCAGCTTGGGGACAGTGGCCTACGAGCAGTACTTC	CASSLGTVAYEQYF
.	TRBV14	.	TRBJ1-1	TGTGCCAGCAGCCATTCTCAGGGTAGGAACACTGAAGCTTTCTTT	CASSHSQGRNTEAFF
few	TRBV6-2/TRBV6-3	.	TRBJ1-5	TGTGCCAGCAGTTACGACCGTCGGGGGGGCAGCAATCAGCCCCAGCATTTT	CASSYDRRGGSNQPQHF
.	TRBV3-1/TRBV3-2	.	TRBJ2-2	TGTGCCTCGGAGCGCGGGACAGCGACCGGGGAGCTGTTTTTT	CASERGTATGELFF
.	TRBV12-3/TRBV12-4	.	TRBJ1-1	TGTGCCAGCAGTTTAGCCGGACGCGCGGGAGCTTTCTTT	CASSLAGRAGAFF
.	TRBV7-2	.	TRBJ2-5	TGTGCCAGCAGCTTGACAGGCAACCAAGAGACCCAGTACTTC	CASSLTGNQETQYF
.	TRBV30	.	TRBJ1-1	TGTGCCTGGAGTTTTGGGGTGGGCACTGAAGCTTTCTTT	CAWSFGVGTEAFF
.	TRBV10-3	TRBD1	TRBJ2-7	TGTGCCATCAGTGAGACCGGGACAGGGGCCCACGAGCAGTACTTC	CAISETGTGAHEQYF
.	TRBV6-5	.	TRBJ1-1	TGTGCCAGCAGGCCTTCGGACTCAGAAGCTTTCTTT	CASRPSDSEAFF
.	TRBV30	.	TRBJ1-1	TGTGCCTGGAGGGGGGAGGGGATGAGGAACACTGAAGCTTTCTTT	CAWRGEGMRNTEAFF
few	TRBV5-4	.	TRBJ1-6	TGTGCCAGCAGCTCTTACCGGGACGGAAATTCACCCCTCCACTTT	CASSSYRDGNSPLHF